This entry lists 24 T cell receptor beta chains sequenced from one sample in a study of control samples from healthy donors and cancer patients. This table comes from immunoSEQ multiplex PCR, and its TCRdb copy is limited to in-frame clones, with some not included. The data hold about 84,000 clones, with 84% observed a single time. The sample comprised PBMCs. The receptors shown here come from a man aged 55 to 70 with head and neck cancer.

This chain joins TRBV5-5 and TRBJ2-1, with a possible D match to TRBD2 (5 bases). This CDR3 region has 12 residues. The V end was cut by 6 bases, the J end by 9 bases, with 13 bases between. Germline lookup yields CDR1 SGHKS and CDR2 YYEKEE (reference sequence). The CDR3 DNA follows: TGTGCCAGCACCCCCGGGGTAGTTGAGCAGTTCTTC. Encoded protein: CASTPGVVEQFF.

The CDR3 spells CASGHGRNTEAFF. CDR3 DNA: TGTGCTAGTGGTCACGGACGAAACACTGAAGCTTTCTTT. The V call is TRBV12-5, the J call TRBJ1-1; unclear D gene. V lost 5 bases to trimming and J lost 2 bases, with 9 bases between them. Germline V gene sequence: CDR1 LGHNT, CDR2 FRNRAP. This CDR3 spans 13 amino acids. Looking up the rest from reference TRBV12-5 and TRBJ1-1 gives the full variable domain: DARVTQTPRHKVTEMGQEVTMRCQPILGHNTVFWYRQTMMQGLELLAYFRNRAPLDDSGMPKDRFSAEMPDATLATLKIQPSEPRDSAVYFCASGHGRNTEAFFGQGTRLTVV.

V is TRBV12-3 or TRBV12-4 and J is TRBJ1-2, with D perhaps TRBD1 (5 bases). V gave up 3 bases and J gave up 5 bases, with 10 bases separating them. The CDR3 sequence is 13 residues long. CDR3 loop: CASSFGTGYGYTF. The CDR3 DNA reads TGTGCCAGCAGTTTTGGGACGGGGTATGGCTACACCTTC.

The V call is TRBV5-6, the J call TRBJ2-6, with 10 bases fitting TRBD1. The CDR3 extends over 18 amino acids. CDR1 is SGHDT, CDR2 YYEEEE, per germline. With V trimmed by 0 bases and J by 0 bases, 3 bases remained unmatched. In DNA, the CDR3 is TGTGCCAGCAGCTTGGGACAGGGGGCGCTCTCTGGGGCCAACGTCCTGACTTTC. Translated, it gives CASSLGQGALSGANVLTF.

This chain joins TRBV28 and TRBJ2-2; D uncertain. The CDR3 length is 14 residues. The germline V and J ends were trimmed by 3 bases and 5 bases, with 10 bases remaining between them. Germline V gene data show CDR1 as MDHEN and CDR2 as SYDVKM. Written as DNA, the CDR3 is TGTGCCAGCAGTTTGTACGCGGAAACCGGGGAGCTGTTTTTT. Translated, it gives CASSLYAETGELFF.

The chain uses TRBV25-1 and TRBJ2-5, with D possibly called TRBD1 or TRBD2 (5 bases each). Germline CDR1 and CDR2: MGHDK and SYGVNS. V was shortened by 5 bases and J by 0 bases, with 13 bases between the two germline ends. This CDR3 is built from 15 residues. The CDR3 protein is CASSTWGTDQETQYF. The CDR3 coding sequence is TGTGCCAGCAGTACGTGGGGGACGGACCAAGAGACCCAGTACTTC.

The V call is TRBV4-1, the J call TRBJ1-2; weak D call: TRBD1 (5 bases). The germline gives CDR1 MGHRA, CDR2 YSYEKL. The CDR3 is made up of 15 amino acids. V lost 2 bases, J lost 8 bases, and 18 bases lay in between. CDR3 nucleotide sequence: TGCGCCAGCAGCCAATCTCCCCTCGGGGCGGCAGGCTACACCTTC. It encodes CASSQSPLGAAGYTF.

The chain recombines TRBV6-6 with TRBJ2-1; possibly TRBD1 for D (6 bases). CDR1 MNHNY and CDR2 SVGAGI come from the germline V gene (reference sequence). This CDR3 comprises 12 residues. Trimming shortened V by 5 bases and J by 8 bases, and 10 bases separated the two germline ends. CDR3 region: CASSPGAHEQFF. CDR3 DNA sequence: TGTGCCAGCAGTCCAGGGGCACATGAGCAGTTCTTC.

The rearrangement joins TRBV7-9 to TRBJ2-2; a weak D match, TRBD1 (6 bases). Trimming removed 8 bases at V and 1 base at J, with 17 bases between. The CDR3 is 16 residues long. Germline V CDR1 and CDR2: SEHNR, FQNEAQ (reference sequence). CDR3 in DNA: TGTGCCAGCCAGGCCCCGAACAGGGTGAACACCGGGGAGCTGTTTTTT. As protein: CASQAPNRVNTGELFF. Variable domain in full (rest from reference TRBV7-9 and TRBJ2-2): DTGVSQNPRHKITKRGQNVTFRCDPISEHNRLYWYRQTLGQGPEFLTYFQNEAQLEKSRLLSDRFSAERPKGSFSTLEIQRTEQGDSAMYLCASQAPNRVNTGELFFGEGSRLTVL.

The chain couples TRBV24-1 to TRBJ2-1; TRBD1 aligns across 8 bases. This CDR3 spans 15 amino acids. Per the germline V gene, CDR1 is KGHDR and CDR2 is SFDVKD. V shed 4 bases, J shed 0 bases, and the junction held 1 base outside the gene matches. CDR3 in amino acids: CATSETGGSYNEQFF. The CDR3 coding sequence is TGTGCCACCAGTGAAACAGGGGGCTCCTACAATGAGCAGTTCTTC.

A remark on this clone: Different DNA sequences within this sample yield the same CDR3. The DNA for the CDR3 is TGTGCCAGCAGCTTAGGGGGAGGGGGGGTTGGCAATCAGCCCCAGCATTTT. Protein: CASSLGGGGVGNQPQHF. The rearrangement links TRBV7-9 to TRBJ1-5, with a tentative D call TRBD1 (6 bases). The V end was cut by 1 base, the J end by 2 bases, with 15 bases between. CDR1 and CDR2 (germline): SEHNR, FQNEAQ (reference sequence). This CDR3 is 17 amino acids long.

The chain combines TRBV30 with TRBJ2-5; D is ambiguous. The CDR3 is 13 amino acids. Germline CDR1 reads GTSNPN; CDR2 reads SVGIG (reference sequence). V was cut by 0 bases and J by 4 bases, with 9 bases left in between. The CDR3 here is CAWSVGVPETQYF. CDR3 in DNA: TGTGCCTGGAGTGTTGGGGTTCCAGAGACCCAGTACTTC.

This chain links TRBV7-2 with TRBJ2-1; possible D gene TRBD2, 5 bases. The V gene lost 6 bases and the J gene lost 6 bases, with 15 bases spanning the gap. CDR3 length equals 14 residues. Germline V lookup: CDR1 SGHTA, CDR2 FQGNSA. The CDR3 region has the DNA TGTGCCAGCAGTCCCGGGGAGATGGCCAATGAGCAGTTCTTC. It translates to CASSPGEMANEQFF.

This rearrangement joins TRBV4-1 to TRBJ2-7, with D possibly TRBD1 on 6 matching bases. Looked up from germline, CDR1 is MGHRA and CDR2 is YSYEKL. This CDR3 has 16 amino acids. The V end lost 1 base, the J end lost 0 bases, and 13 bases lay between the germline ends. For the CDR3, the DNA is TGCGCCAGCAGCCAAGCCCGGCCAGGGGTCTCCTACGAGCAGTACTTC. Amino acids: CASSQARPGVSYEQYF.

The rearrangement joins TRBV20-1 to TRBJ1-4; D uncertain. V was trimmed by 6 bases and J by 8 bases, leaving 10 bases between them. The length of the CDR3 is 11 residues. Per germline, CDR1 DFQATT and CDR2 SNEGSKA (reference sequence). The CDR3 DNA reads TGCAGTGCCACTCCGGGGGAAAAACTGTTTTTT. This translates into CSATPGEKLFF.

The chain recombines TRBV12-3 or TRBV12-4 with TRBJ2-7; D possibly matches TRBD1 or TRBD2 (5 bases each). The CDR3 spans 12 residues. V was pared by 6 bases and J by 11 bases, with 17 bases between. CDR3 protein: CASRPDRDREYF. As DNA, the CDR3 is TGTGCCAGCAGGCCGGATCGGGACCGAGAGTACTTC.

CDR3 residues: CAIRSGTTAYEQYF. CDR3 DNA: TGTGCCATCAGATCCGGGACTACGGCCTACGAGCAGTACTTC. This sequence joins TRBV10-3 and TRBJ2-7, with 7 bases that match TRBD2. Germline CDR1 reads ENHRY; CDR2 reads SYGVKD. The CDR3 is 14 residues long. The J segment lost 2 bases and the V segment lost 6 bases, leaving 7 bases of the junction unmatched.

The chain carries TRBV12-5 and TRBJ2-7; weak D call: TRBD1 (6 bases). V lost 4 bases to trimming and J lost 3 bases, with 10 bases between them. Germline assignment: CDR1 LGHNT and CDR2 FRNRAP. The CDR3 covers 13 residues. The CDR3 here is CASGYETGYEQYF. In DNA form, the CDR3 reads TGTGCTAGTGGTTATGAGACAGGCTACGAGCAGTACTTC.

The chain joins TRBV15 to TRBJ2-5; D is unresolved. Germline loops: CDR1 LNHNV, CDR2 YYDKDF (reference sequence). V shed 0 bases and J shed 5 bases, with 10 bases lying between them. The CDR3 totals 14 residues. CDR3 in amino acids: CATSRDIGMETQYF. CDR3 nucleotide sequence: TGTGCCACCAGCAGAGATATAGGGATGGAGACCCAGTACTTC.

This chain joins TRBV2 and TRBJ2-2; TRBD1 matches at 8 bases. Germline CDR1 is SNHLY and CDR2 is FYNNEI. The CDR3 length is 15 residues. V lost 6 bases, J lost 5 bases, and 8 bases stayed unmatched. Here the CDR3 reads CASRWDRWSTGELFF. CDR3 in DNA: TGTGCCAGCAGGTGGGACAGGTGGTCGACCGGGGAGCTGTTTTTT.

V gene TRBV4-2 combines with J gene TRBJ1-5, with D perhaps matching TRBD1 (5 bases). Germline V CDR1 and CDR2: LGHNA, YNFKEQ. This CDR3 has 15 residues. V was clipped by 1 base and J by 4 bases, with 11 bases between them. The CDR3 loop is CASSQARTTNQPQHF. CDR3 DNA sequence: TGTGCCAGCAGCCAAGCCCGGACAACAAATCAGCCCCAGCATTTT.

This chain links TRBV5-4 with TRBJ2-1; the match to TRBD2 covers 8 bases. Trimming took 0 bases from V and 3 from J; bases not matched to a gene: 8. The CDR3 is 17 residues long. Germline-derived CDR1 and CDR2 are SGHNT and YYREEE (reference sequence). The DNA for the CDR3 is TGTGCCAGCAGCTTGGATTCCTCCGGGAGGGTCTACAATGAGCAGTTCTTC. This sequence encodes CASSLDSSGRVYNEQFF.

Only one count was recorded for this clone. V and J are TRBV11-2 and TRBJ2-1; possibly TRBD2 for D (5 bases). V shed 1 base and J shed 0 bases, with 13 bases lying between them. In germline, CDR1 is SGHAT, CDR2 FQNNGV. The CDR3 consists of 17 residues. The chain's CDR3 is CASSLGLGSFSYNEQFF. The CDR3 nucleotides are TGTGCCAGCAGCTTAGGTCTTGGGAGCTTCTCCTACAATGAGCAGTTCTTC.

The gene calls are TRBV4-1 and TRBJ1-3; D remains unclear. This CDR3 is built from 15 residues. Trimming took 1 base from V and 2 from J, leaving 9 bases between them. The V gene's germline CDR1 is MGHRA and CDR2 YSYEKL. CDR3 amino acids: CASSQVVDAGNTIYF. The CDR3, as DNA: TGCGCCAGCAGCCAAGTCGTGGACGCTGGAAACACCATATATTTT.